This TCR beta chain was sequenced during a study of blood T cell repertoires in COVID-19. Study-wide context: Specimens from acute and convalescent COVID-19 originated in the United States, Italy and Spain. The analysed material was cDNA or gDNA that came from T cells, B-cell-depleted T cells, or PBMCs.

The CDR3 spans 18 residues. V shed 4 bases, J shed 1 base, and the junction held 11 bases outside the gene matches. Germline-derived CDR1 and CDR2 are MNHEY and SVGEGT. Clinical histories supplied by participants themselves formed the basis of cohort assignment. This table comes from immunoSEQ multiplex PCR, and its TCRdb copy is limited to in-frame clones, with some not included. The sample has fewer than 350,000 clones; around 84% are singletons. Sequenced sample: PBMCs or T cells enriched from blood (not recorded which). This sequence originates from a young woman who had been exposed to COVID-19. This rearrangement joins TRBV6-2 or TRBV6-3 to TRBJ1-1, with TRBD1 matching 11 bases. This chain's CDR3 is CASSWTGGSGLGNTEAFF. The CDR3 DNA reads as TGTGCCAGCAGTTGGACAGGGGGCTCGGGGCTGGGGAACACTGAAGCTTTCTTT.